The clone carrying this T cell receptor (beta chain) has just a few counts. Its cognate antigen is unknown. This may be a read error, as it is one base from a much larger clone. TCR beta CDR3 regions were amplified from RNA transcripts. TCR CDR3 underwent first-round RT-PCR with the HTBI primer set. Via MiXCR, TCRdb re-called the multiplex PCR reads, giving one row per CDR3 protein. The table records about 350,000 distinct CDR3 sequences, 18% of them present only once. Germline loops: CDR1 LNHDA, CDR2 SQIVND (reference sequence). Trimming cost V 8 bases and J 2 bases; bases outside gene matches: 8. The CDR3 runs to 15 residues. This record comes from a study of T cells in Graves' hyperthyroidism and ophthalmopathy. Exclusion criteria comprised uncontrolled infection, other autoimmune disease, pregnancy or lactation. Diagnoses were made from clinical symptoms, serum measures (thyroxine and TRAb), thyroid ultrasound and orbital computed tomography.

Findings of the study overall: The model forecast ophthalmopathy, anticipating it by a median approximately 7 months before onset. Clonotypes that were expanded in thyroid above 0.001 mostly appeared in blood too.

This TCR was sampled from a woman in her thirties or forties with Graves' ophthalmopathy. The chain employs TRBV19 and TRBJ2-2; 7 positions agree with TRBD2. Sample: blood. The CDR3 DNA sequence: TGTGCCAGTGGTACCAGCGGGACCAACACCGGGGAGCTGTTTTTT. Its protein is CASGTSGTNTGELFF.